A single sample gave rise to the 7 T cell receptor beta chains below, sequenced in a study of beta chain features in type 1 diabetes. Study-level results: Moderate yet significant TCRB CDR3 shortening was seen in Type 1 diabetes patients in all four CD4+ subsets.

These receptors' targets are unknown. As every portion of the isolated RNA was reverse transcribed, the sequencing read expressed TCRB transcripts. Produced via immunoSEQ multiplex PCR; TCRdb's table is partial and in-frame only. The repertoire includes hundreds of thousands of clones, over 12% of them detected once, and roughly 0.04% sits in the top ten. Sample: naive CD4+ T cells from blood. The source of these receptors is a man younger than 35 with type 1 diabetes.

This clone was found a few times. The rearrangement joins TRBV2 to TRBJ1-5, with D uncertain. The V end lost 7 bases, the J end lost 7 bases, and 14 bases lay between the germline ends. This CDR3 region has 13 residues. The germline CDR1 and CDR2 sequences are SNHLY and FYNNEI. The CDR3 sequence: CASKEGVGQPQHF. In DNA, the CDR3 is TGTGCCAGCAAGGAGGGTGTAGGACAGCCCCAGCATTTT.

The V call is TRBV7-2, the J call TRBJ2-1; D is possibly TRBD2 (5 bases). CDR3 length equals 14 residues. Trimming took off 4 bases at V and 4 bases at J, with 11 bases between the two ends. Germline lookup yields CDR1 SGHTA and CDR2 FQGNSA. CDR3 nucleotides: TGTGCCAGCAGCTCCGGCGGACTTTACAATGAGCAGTTCTTC. Its translation is CASSSGGLYNEQFF.

This clone showed up just a few times. The J gene is TRBJ2-2, the V gene TRBV7-2; no reliable D call. This CDR3 contains 18 residues. Germline V gene data show CDR1 as SGHTA and CDR2 as FQGNSA. Trimming removed 5 bases at V and 5 bases at J, with 24 bases between. CDR3 in amino acids: CASSIVSSFRHGTGELFF. CDR3 DNA: TGTGCCAGCAGCATAGTTTCGTCCTTTAGACATGGGACCGGGGAGCTGTTTTTT. The full variable domain, its missing parts supplied by reference TRBV7-2 and TRBJ2-2, is GAGVSQSPSNKVTEKGKDVELRCDPISGHTALYWYRQSLGQGLEFLIYFQGNSAPDKSGLPSDRFSAERTGGSVSTLTIQRTQQEDSAVYLCASSIVSSFRHGTGELFFGEGSRLTVL.

This clone was seen just once. CDR3 protein: CATSQMGGSGRHEQYF. CDR3 in DNA: TGTGCCACCAGTCAAATGGGTGGAAGCGGGAGACACGAGCAGTACTTC. This chain links TRBV15 with TRBJ2-7; TRBD2 aligns across 8 bases. The V segment lost 6 bases and the J segment 5 bases; nucleotides outside the gene matches: 15. Looked up from germline, CDR1 is LNHNV and CDR2 is YYDKDF (reference sequence). This CDR3 contains 16 residues.

This rearrangement joins TRBV30 to TRBJ1-4; no reliable D call. The CDR3 is 14 residues long. CDR1 GTSNPN and CDR2 SVGIG come from the germline V gene (reference sequence). The germline V and J ends were trimmed by 1 base and 2 bases, with 8 bases remaining between them. CDR3 nucleotides: TGTGCCTGGAGTGGGGTGGGGACTAATGAAAAACTGTTTTTT. It translates to CAWSGVGTNEKLFF.

The chain recombines TRBV4-2 with TRBJ2-7; D call uncertain. The CDR3 is 12 amino acids. Looked up from germline, CDR1 is LGHNA and CDR2 is YNFKEQ. Trimming removed 4 bases at V and 5 bases at J, with 9 bases between. CDR3 DNA: TGTGCCAGCAGCCCCAACCTTAACGAGCAGTACTTC. Translation gives CASSPNLNEQYF.

This clone turned up a few times. The chain joins TRBV14 to TRBJ2-7; TRBD1 is a possible D gene (6 bases). The CDR3 has 13 amino acids. Looked up from germline, CDR1 is SGHDN and CDR2 is FVKESK. V lost 4 bases, J lost 3 bases, and 10 bases lay in between. CDR3 nucleotide sequence: TGTGCCAGCAGCCGGACAGCCCGCTACGAGCAGTACTTC. It is translated as CASSRTARYEQYF.